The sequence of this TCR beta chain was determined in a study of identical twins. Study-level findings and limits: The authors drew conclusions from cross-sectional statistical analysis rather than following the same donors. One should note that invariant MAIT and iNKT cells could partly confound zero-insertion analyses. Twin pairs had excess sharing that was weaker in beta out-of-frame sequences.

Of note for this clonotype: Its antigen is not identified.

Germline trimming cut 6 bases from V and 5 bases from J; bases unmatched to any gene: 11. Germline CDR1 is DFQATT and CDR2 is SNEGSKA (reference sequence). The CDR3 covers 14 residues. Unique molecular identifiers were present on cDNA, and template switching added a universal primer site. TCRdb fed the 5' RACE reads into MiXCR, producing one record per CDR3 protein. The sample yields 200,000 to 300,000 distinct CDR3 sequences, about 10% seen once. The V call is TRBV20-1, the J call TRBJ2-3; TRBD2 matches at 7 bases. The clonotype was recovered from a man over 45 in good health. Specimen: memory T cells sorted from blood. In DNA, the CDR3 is TGCAGTGCCCAGATGGGAGGGAGAGAAGATACGCAGTATTTT. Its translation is CSAQMGGREDTQYF.